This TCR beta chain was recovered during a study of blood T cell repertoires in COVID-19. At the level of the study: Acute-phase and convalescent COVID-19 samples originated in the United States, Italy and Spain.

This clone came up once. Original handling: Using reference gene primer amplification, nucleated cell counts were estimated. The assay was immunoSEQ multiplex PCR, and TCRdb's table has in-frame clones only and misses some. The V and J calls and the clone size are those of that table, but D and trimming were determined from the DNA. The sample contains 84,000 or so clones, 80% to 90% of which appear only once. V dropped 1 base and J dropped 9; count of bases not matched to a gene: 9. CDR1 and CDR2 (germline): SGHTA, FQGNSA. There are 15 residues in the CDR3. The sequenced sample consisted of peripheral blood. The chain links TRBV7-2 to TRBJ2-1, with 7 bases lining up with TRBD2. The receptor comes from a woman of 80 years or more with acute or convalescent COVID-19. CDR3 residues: CASSLGLGLVGEQFF. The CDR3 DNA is TGTGCCAGCAGCTTAGGACTCGGACTAGTCGGTGAGCAGTTCTTC.